Presented here are 28 T cell receptor beta chains from one specimen sequenced in a study of T cell responses to AZD1222 COVID-19 vaccine. TCRdb's copy holds only in-frame clones and misses some; the assay was immunoSEQ multiplex PCR. The repertoire holds about 110,000 clones, with roughly 84% as singletons. Sequenced material: peripheral blood, taken on day 0 of AZD1222 vaccination. These receptors came from an adult in good health.

The chain recombines TRBV14 with TRBJ2-1, with 13 bases aligning to TRBD2. The CDR3 has 15 residues. Per the germline V gene, CDR1 is SGHDN and CDR2 is FVKESK. V was pared by 5 bases and J by 10 bases, with 8 bases of the junction left unmatched. CDR3 DNA sequence: TGTGCCAGCAGCGAGGGACTAGCGGGAATTGGGGAGCAGTTCTTC. This codes for CASSEGLAGIGEQFF.

The V gene is TRBV5-6, the J gene TRBJ1-2; tentative D call: TRBD1 (5 bases). V gave up 4 bases and J gave up 3 bases, with 16 bases separating them. The CDR3 has 15 residues. CDR1 SGHDT and CDR2 YYEEEE come from the germline V gene. DNA of the CDR3: TGTGCCAGCAGCCCCGGGATACAGGCTGACTATGGCTACACCTTC. The encoded protein is CASSPGIQADYGYTF.

The chain is built from TRBV6-5 and TRBJ2-7, with D unclear. V was cut by 6 bases and J by 0 bases, with 9 bases left in between. The germline V gene encodes CDR1 MNHEY and CDR2 SVGAGI. The CDR3 length is 13 residues. The CDR3 sequence is CASRRGSSYEQYF. In DNA form, the CDR3 reads TGTGCCAGCAGACGAGGTAGCTCCTACGAGCAGTACTTC.

The V call is TRBV29-1, the J call TRBJ1-1; D might be TRBD1 (5 bases). Germline V gene lookup returns CDR1 SQVTM and CDR2 ANQGSEA. CDR3 length equals 14 residues. V was shortened by 6 bases and J by 4 bases, with 18 bases between the two germline ends. The CDR3 bases are TGCAGCGTGGGAAGGGTCGGGGGACTCACTGAAGCTTTCTTT. It specifies CSVGRVGGLTEAFF.

This clone was picked up one time. The chain joins TRBV25-1 to TRBJ1-1; TRBD1 is a possible D gene (5 bases). The CDR3 covers 12 residues. The V end lost 8 bases, the J end lost 1 base, and 8 bases lay between the germline ends. From germline, CDR1 is MGHDK and CDR2 SYGVNS. CDR3: CASGATNTEAFF. CDR3 bases: TGTGCCAGCGGGGCCACGAACACTGAAGCTTTCTTT.

The genes are TRBV27 and TRBJ2-2; D gene uncertain. The CDR3 is made up of 13 amino acids. Germline V lookup: CDR1 MNHEY, CDR2 SMNVEV (reference sequence). V lost 7 bases and J lost 6, with 12 bases in between. Here the CDR3 DNA reads TGTGCCAGCAAACGGGCGGCGGCCGGGGAGCTGTTTTTT. Its translation is CASKRAAAGELFF.

This clone was seen a single time. As DNA, the CDR3 is TGTGCCAGCTCACCATCTTCGATGGCAGGGGGCACTGAAGCTTTCTTT. Amino acid sequence: CASSPSSMAGGTEAFF. V gene TRBV18 combines with J gene TRBJ1-1, with 7 bases identical to TRBD1. CDR1 and CDR2 (germline): KGHSH, LQKENI. Trimming cost V 2 bases and J 4 bases; bases outside gene matches: 10. This CDR3 contains 16 residues.

The chain has TRBV7-8 and TRBJ2-3; 11 nucleotides align to TRBD2. CDR1 and CDR2 (germline): SGHVS, FQNEAQ. The CDR3 length is 16 residues. V was pared by 4 bases and J by 3 bases, with 6 bases of the junction left unmatched. The CDR3: CASSSPGLAVTDTQYF. The CDR3 coding sequence is TGTGCCAGCAGCTCCCCGGGACTAGCGGTGACAGATACGCAGTATTTT. Filled out from reference TRBV7-8 and TRBJ2-3, the complete variable domain reads GAGVSQSPRYKVAKRGQDVALRCDPISGHVSLFWYQQALGQGPEFLTYFQNEAQLDKSGLPSDRFFAERPEGSVSTLKIQRTQQEDSAVYLCASSSPGLAVTDTQYFGPGTRLTVL.

V usage is TRBV11-2 and J usage is TRBJ1-1; 8 nucleotides line up with TRBD1. The CDR3 covers 14 residues. CDR1 is SGHAT and CDR2 is FQNNGV in the germline V gene. The ends lost 4 bases at V and 5 bases at J; junction bases unmatched: 6. As DNA, the CDR3 is TGTGCCAGCAGCTCGTCAGGGGGCAGGACTGAAGCTTTCTTT. Its protein is CASSSSGGRTEAFF.

This clone occurred once. The J gene is TRBJ1-2, the V gene TRBV9; D unresolved. The CDR3 spans 14 residues. The V and J ends lost 0 bases and 0 bases respectively, with 6 bases between them. Germline V gene lookup returns CDR1 SGDLS and CDR2 YYNGEE. For the CDR3, the DNA is TGTGCCAGCAGCGTAGGGGGAGCTAACTATGGCTACACCTTC. Its protein product is CASSVGGANYGYTF.

This sequence joins TRBV5-1 and TRBJ1-1; perhaps TRBD1 as D (6 bases). Germline V gene sequence: CDR1 SGHRS, CDR2 YFSETQ. Trimming shortened V by 5 bases and J by 6 bases, and 20 bases separated the two germline ends. The CDR3 spans 15 residues. This CDR3 is CASRRDGGVIAEAFF. CDR3 coding DNA: TGCGCCAGCAGAAGAGACGGGGGCGTCATAGCTGAAGCTTTCTTT.

The CDR3 reads CASSFGLITDTQYF. Written as DNA, the CDR3 is TGTGCCAGCAGTTTTGGACTAATCACAGATACGCAGTATTTT. V and J are TRBV28 and TRBJ2-3; tentatively, D is TRBD2 (6 bases). This CDR3 has 14 amino acids. The ends were cut back, 3 bases at V and 2 bases at J, with 9 bases in the middle. The germline V gene has CDR1 MDHEN and CDR2 SYDVKM.

The chain combines TRBV11-3 with TRBJ2-2, with TRBD2 identical over 9 bases. Germline-derived CDR1 and CDR2 are SGHNT and YENEEA. Losses at the gene ends were 3 bases for V and 4 bases for J; bases not matched to a gene: 12. This CDR3 contains 18 residues. DNA of the CDR3: TGTGCCAGCAGCTTCCCCGGGGCCTTAGCGGGAGTCACCGGGGAGCTGTTTTTT. This sequence encodes CASSFPGALAGVTGELFF.

The chain uses TRBV6-2 or TRBV6-3 and TRBJ2-1; TRBD2 agrees at 7 bases. With V trimmed by 2 bases and J by 4 bases, 8 bases remained unmatched. Germline loops: CDR1 MNHEY, CDR2 SVGEGT. CDR3 length: 16 residues. Here the CDR3 reads CASSYARLAAYNEQFF. The CDR3, as DNA: TGTGCCAGCAGTTACGCCAGGCTAGCGGCTTACAATGAGCAGTTCTTC.

The rearrangement joins TRBV13 to TRBJ1-2, with a weak D call TRBD1 (5 bases). The germline V gene has CDR1 PRHDT and CDR2 FYEKMQ (reference sequence). The CDR3 totals 14 residues. V lost 3 bases to trimming and J lost 4 bases, with 12 bases between them. The CDR3 DNA reads as TGTGCCAGCAGCTTGGGGGGTCTTGGCTATGGCTACACCTTC. This gives the protein CASSLGGLGYGYTF.

The chain employs TRBV24-1 and TRBJ1-3; the D gene is possibly TRBD1 (5 bases). V lost 2 bases and J 4 bases, leaving 17 bases between the germline ends. CDR1 is KGHDR and CDR2 is SFDVKD in the germline V gene. The CDR3 spans 17 residues. CDR3 sequence reads: CATSDSTTGTLGNTIYF. CDR3 sequence (DNA): TGTGCCACCAGTGATTCGACTACCGGGACCCTGGGAAACACCATATATTTT.

The V call is TRBV5-1, the J call TRBJ2-1, with 8 nucleotides matching TRBD1. This CDR3 is built from 18 residues. With 4 bases clipped from V and 5 bases from J, the junction kept 17 bases outside the gene matches. Germline-derived CDR1 and CDR2 are SGHRS and YFSETQ. This CDR3 is CASSTKPINDRGDNEQFF. CDR3 DNA: TGCGCCAGCAGCACAAAGCCCATCAACGACAGGGGCGACAATGAGCAGTTCTTC.

J is TRBJ1-4 and V is TRBV19, with 10 positions matching TRBD1. Germline lookup yields CDR1 LNHDA and CDR2 SQIVND (reference sequence). Unmatched junction bases numbered 5, after V lost 3 bases and J lost 7 bases. The CDR3 has 15 amino acids. The CDR3 DNA reads TGTGCCAGTAGTATGGCCGGGACAGGGGCTGAAAAACTGTTTTTT. This encodes CASSMAGTGAEKLFF. Filled out from reference TRBV19 and TRBJ1-4, the complete variable domain reads DGGITQSPKYLFRKEGQNVTLSCEQNLNHDAMYWYRQDPGQGLRLIYYSQIVNDFQKGDIAEGYSVSREKKESFPLTVTSAQKNPTAFYLCASSMAGTGAEKLFFGSGTQLSVL.

J is TRBJ2-3 and V is TRBV7-9; the D gene could be TRBD1 or TRBD2 (5 bases each). The length of the CDR3 is 14 residues. V was trimmed by 3 bases and J by 2 bases, leaving 9 bases between them. Germline V gene data show CDR1 as SEHNR and CDR2 as FQNEAQ (reference sequence). The CDR3 bases are TGTGCCAGCAGCTTTTCGGGACCCACAGATACGCAGTATTTT. It translates to CASSFSGPTDTQYF.

This chain links TRBV30 with TRBJ1-5; 8 bases agree with TRBD1. Germline assignment: CDR1 GTSNPN and CDR2 SVGIG (reference sequence). The CDR3 has 18 amino acids. V dropped 3 bases and J dropped 4; count of bases not matched to a gene: 17. As DNA, the CDR3 is TGTGCCTGGAGCCAACACCCAGGGGGCGGATTTAGAAATCAGCCCCAGCATTTT. Residues: CAWSQHPGGGFRNQPQHF.

The chain is built from TRBV4-1 and TRBJ1-6; 10 bases are shared with TRBD1. CDR3 length: 16 residues. CDR1 MGHRA and CDR2 YSYEKL come from the germline V gene. Trimming cost V 1 base and J 9 bases; bases outside gene matches: 6. CDR3 in amino acids: CASSQGDRGVGSPLHF. DNA of the CDR3: TGCGCCAGCAGCCAAGGGGACAGGGGTGTAGGTTCACCCCTCCACTTT.

The chain combines TRBV29-1 with TRBJ1-1; the D gene is possibly TRBD1 (5 bases). The CDR3 contains 12 residues. Between the trimmed V and J ends, which lost 8 bases and 4 bases, there was a span of 14 bases. CDR1 SQVTM and CDR2 ANQGSEA come from the germline V gene. The DNA of the CDR3 is TGCAGCACCTGGGACGGGTCCACTGAAGCTTTCTTT. Translated, it gives CSTWDGSTEAFF.

This clone occurred once. The chain recombines TRBV5-6 with TRBJ1-2; TRBD1 is a possible D gene (5 bases). Trimming pared 5 bases from V and 8 bases from J, leaving 19 bases between. Germline CDR1 SGHDT, CDR2 YYEEEE. This CDR3 has 14 amino acids. CDR3 sequence reads: CASRVGRAGGGYTF. Written as DNA, the CDR3 is TGTGCCAGCAGAGTGGGACGGGCCGGGGGAGGCTACACCTTC.

V gene TRBV19 combines with J gene TRBJ1-6; TRBD1 matches 10 bases. The CDR3 totals 16 residues. CDR1 is LNHDA and CDR2 is SQIVND in the germline V gene (reference sequence). V was pared by 5 bases and J by 9 bases, with 10 bases of the junction left unmatched. The CDR3 spells CASSEGPGTGASPLHF. In nucleotides, the CDR3 is TGTGCCAGTAGTGAAGGACCCGGGACAGGGGCTTCACCCCTCCACTTT.

The CDR3 is CASSARTAPPGELFF. In DNA, the CDR3 is TGTGCCAGCAGCGCTCGGACAGCCCCCCCCGGGGAGCTGTTTTTT. The chain joins TRBV7-9 to TRBJ2-2, with a weak D call TRBD1 (6 bases). Germline V gene data show CDR1 as SEHNR and CDR2 as FQNEAQ (reference sequence). The ends were cut back, 5 bases at V and 6 bases at J, with 16 bases in the middle. This CDR3 comprises 15 residues.

The chain has TRBV10-1 and TRBJ2-5; perhaps TRBD2 as D (5 bases). The CDR3 extends over 15 amino acids. From germline, CDR1 is WNHNN and CDR2 SYGVQD (reference sequence). Trimming took 7 bases from V and 5 from J, leaving 20 bases between them. The DNA of the CDR3 is TGCGCCAGCACAGGTAGCTTCAAATGGGAGGAGACCCAGTACTTC. It encodes CASTGSFKWEETQYF.

The rearrangement uses TRBV4-1 and TRBJ2-1; D is unresolved. V was clipped by 4 bases and J by 6 bases, with 10 bases between them. Germline loops: CDR1 MGHRA, CDR2 YSYEKL. The CDR3 is 13 amino acids. The CDR3 bases are TGCGCCAGCAGCCTCTCCTACGGCAATGAGCAGTTCTTC. It codes for CASSLSYGNEQFF.

The rearrangement links TRBV24-1 to TRBJ2-2, with D hard to call. CDR3 length: 13 residues. V lost 4 bases and J lost 9, with 11 bases in between. CDR1 is KGHDR, CDR2 SFDVKD, per germline. CDR3 residues: CATSERGYRELFF. The CDR3 bases are TGTGCCACCAGTGAACGAGGCTACCGGGAGCTGTTTTTT.